Presented here are 17 T cell receptor beta chains from one specimen sequenced in a study of human versus mouse CDR3 diversity and MHC coevolution. Profiled with immunoSEQ multiplex PCR; TCRdb holds only in-frame clones, not every one. The table includes around 59,000 clones, around 94% detected once. The sequencing sample was made of naive CD4+ T cells from blood. Subset described: CD45RO-negative CD62L-positive naive CD4 T cells. Every receptor here comes from a person aged 55 to 75 in good health.

This clone has just one count. J is TRBJ2-3 and V is TRBV21-1; the D call TRBD2 from the table was never checked on the DNA. TRBV21-1 is a pseudogene locus. This CDR3 comprises 16 residues. The CDR3 sequence is CASSKPASGIPDTQYF. CDR3 in DNA: TGTGCCAGCAGCAAACCCGCTAGCGGGATACCGGATACGCAGTATTTT.

This chain connects TRBV5-1 to TRBJ2-3; D is undetermined. CDR3 length equals 13 residues. Germline values: CDR1 SGHRS, CDR2 YFSETQ. The V end lost 0 bases, the J end lost 6 bases, and 8 bases lay between the germline ends. The CDR3 here is CASSLGEPDTQYF. As DNA, the CDR3 is TGCGCCAGCAGCTTGGGCGAGCCGGATACGCAGTATTTT.

The table lists this clone with a count of one. The J gene is TRBJ1-3, the V gene TRBV29-1, with D possibly matching TRBD1 (5 bases). V lost 7 bases and J 0 bases, leaving 10 bases between the germline ends. This CDR3 spans 13 amino acids. The germline V gene encodes CDR1 SQVTM and CDR2 ANQGSEA. CDR3 sequence (DNA): TGCAGCGCGGGGGAGAGCTCTGGAAACACCATATATTTT. Amino acids: CSAGESSGNTIYF.

The chain carries TRBV27 and TRBJ2-1; 9 bases line up with TRBD1. The V segment lost 10 bases and the J segment 9 bases; nucleotides outside the gene matches: 7. This CDR3 is 12 amino acids long. The germline CDR1 and CDR2 sequences are MNHEY and SMNVEV (reference sequence). The CDR3 DNA follows: TGTGCCACCGGGACAGGGCTTCTTGAGCAGTTCTTC. Translated, it gives CATGTGLLEQFF.

This chain joins TRBV7-8 and TRBJ1-1; maybe TRBD1 (5 bases). V was clipped by 5 bases and J by 0 bases, with 19 bases between them. Germline V gene lookup returns CDR1 SGHVS and CDR2 FQNEAQ. The CDR3 runs 17 residues. CDR3 nucleotides: TGTGCCAGCAGCGAACCCAGGGTTGCCCCGATGAACACTGAAGCTTTCTTT. It yields the protein CASSEPRVAPMNTEAFF.

The chain uses TRBV6-1 and TRBJ2-7; 11 positions agree with TRBD1. Per germline, CDR1 MNHNS and CDR2 SASEGT. The V gene end was trimmed by 8 bases and the J gene end by 4 bases; junction bases not matched to a gene: 4. This CDR3 has 13 amino acids. The CDR3 nucleotides read TGTGCCAGCGGACAGGGGGCCGAGTACGAGCAGTACTTC. It translates to CASGQGAEYEQYF.

A few counts support this clone. V gene TRBV5-1 combines with J gene TRBJ2-5, with 10 bases matching TRBD1. V trimming: 4 bases; J trimming: 5 bases; junction bases outside the gene matches: 11. The germline V gene has CDR1 SGHRS and CDR2 YFSETQ. The CDR3 sequence is 16 residues long. The CDR3 protein is CASSPSRQGAGETQYF. The DNA of the CDR3 is TGCGCCAGCAGCCCGTCTCGACAGGGGGCGGGGGAGACCCAGTACTTC.

A single count supports this clone. CDR3 loop: CASSLWTSGSVNTQYF. The CDR3 DNA follows: TGTGCCAGCAGCTTGTGGACTAGCGGGAGTGTAAATACGCAGTATTTT. The genes are TRBV5-4 and TRBJ2-3, with 13 bases lining up with TRBD2. J was trimmed by 7 bases and V by 1 base; bases with no gene match: 6. CDR1 is SGHNT, CDR2 YYREEE, per germline (reference sequence). CDR3 size: 16 residues.

The chain is built from TRBV7-9 and TRBJ2-3, with D perhaps TRBD1 (5 bases). V was pared by 3 bases and J by 5 bases, with 9 bases between. Germline assignment: CDR1 SEHNR and CDR2 FQNEAQ (reference sequence). This CDR3 is 13 amino acids long. For the CDR3, the DNA is TGTGCCAGCAGCTTGGGGCTATTAGATACGCAGTATTTT. This encodes CASSLGLLDTQYF. The whole variable domain, filled in from reference TRBV7-9 and TRBJ2-3, reads DTGVSQNPRHKITKRGQNVTFRCDPISEHNRLYWYRQTLGQGPEFLTYFQNEAQLEKSRLLSDRFSAERPKGSFSTLEIQRTEQGDSAMYLCASSLGLLDTQYFGPGTRLTVL.

The V gene is TRBV25-1, the J gene TRBJ1-1, with 7 bases aligning to TRBD1. The V gene's germline CDR1 is MGHDK and CDR2 SYGVNS. The trim removed 5 bases at V and 4 bases at J, leaving 4 bases unmatched. CDR3 length equals 13 residues. CDR3 in amino acids: CASSSQGGTEAFF. CDR3 in DNA: TGTGCCAGCAGTTCTCAGGGGGGCACTGAAGCTTTCTTT.

This CDR3 is CASSLIFLTGFGDTQYF. CDR3 DNA: TGCGCCAGCAGCCTAATTTTCCTGACAGGGTTTGGTGATACGCAGTATTTT. The chain joins TRBV4-1 to TRBJ2-3, with TRBD1 identical over 7 bases. V gave up 4 bases and J gave up 6 bases; unmatched junction bases: 16. Germline V CDR1 and CDR2: MGHRA, YSYEKL. This CDR3 is 17 amino acids long.

This chain connects TRBV2 to TRBJ1-5; 7 bases fit TRBD1. J was trimmed by 6 bases and V by 6 bases; bases with no gene match: 11. This CDR3 contains 15 residues. Germline assignment: CDR1 SNHLY and CDR2 FYNNEI. CDR3 DNA sequence: TGTGCCAGCAGCTTGGACAGGCAAGGAGGTCAGCCCCAGCATTTT. Translation gives CASSLDRQGGQPQHF.

The V gene is TRBV30, the J gene TRBJ2-7; D is perhaps TRBD2 (6 bases). The CDR3 length is 13 residues. Germline V gives CDR1 GTSNPN, CDR2 SVGIG (reference sequence). V lost 5 bases and J 6 bases, leaving 17 bases between the germline ends. For the CDR3, the DNA is TGTGCCTGGTCACGGGGGTTCCTTCGCGAGCAGTACTTC. It yields the protein CAWSRGFLREQYF.

The CDR3 DNA sequence: TGTGCCAGCAGAAAGGGGGGGGTCTACAATGAGCAGTTCTTC. Translated, it gives CASRKGGVYNEQFF. The J gene is TRBJ2-1, the V gene TRBV11-3; D possibly corresponds to TRBD2 (7 bases). CDR3 length equals 14 residues. V lost 6 bases, J lost 3 bases, and 12 bases lay in between. Per the germline V gene, CDR1 is SGHNT and CDR2 is YENEEA.

This clone has a single count. This chain joins TRBV6-5 and TRBJ1-3; possible D gene TRBD1, 6 bases. Germline V gene data show CDR1 as MNHEY and CDR2 as SVGAGI. The CDR3 covers 15 residues. V dropped 0 bases and J dropped 4 bases, with 10 bases sitting between them. CDR3 in DNA: TGTGCCAGCAGTTACTCGCTCAGGGGCGGAAACACCATATATTTT. Its translation is CASSYSLRGGNTIYF.

The genes are TRBV5-1 and TRBJ2-1, with 13 bases fitting TRBD2. The CDR3 covers 16 residues. CDR1 and CDR2 (germline): SGHRS, YFSETQ. The trim removed 5 bases at V and 5 bases at J, leaving 7 bases unmatched. Written as DNA, the CDR3 is TGCGCCAGCAGTCCTGGACTAGCGGGAGAAGACAATGAGCAGTTCTTC. Residues: CASSPGLAGEDNEQFF.

This chain joins TRBV14 and TRBJ1-1, with D possibly matching TRBD1 (6 bases). The CDR3 has 16 amino acids. The germline CDR1 and CDR2 sequences are SGHDN and FVKESK. The V end lost 5 bases, the J end lost 0 bases, and 16 bases lay between the germline ends. CDR3: CASSRGQNLMNTEAFF. CDR3 bases: TGTGCCAGCAGCAGAGGACAGAACCTAATGAACACTGAAGCTTTCTTT.